Described below is a single TCR beta chain sequence and its context. Its antigen has not been determined. No clone much larger than this one lies a single base away; base qualities are absent. The trial excluded patients who had a history of autoimmune disease or were on systemic immunosuppression. Peripheral blood for TCR sequencing was collected from all dose cohorts at baseline, on cycle 4 day 1, and on cycle 7 day 1. Samples came from an open-label, multicenter, first-in-human phase I dose-escalation trial of ivuxolimab. The trial enrolled adults with locally advanced or metastatic head and neck squamous cell, hepatocellular, melanoma or renal cell carcinoma. Before TCR sequencing, CD4+ T cells and CD8+ T cells from peripheral blood were sorted into separate populations. This record belongs to a study of OX40 agonist ivuxolimab in advanced cancers. Background for the entire study: Ivuxolimab, which targeted the costimulatory receptor OX40 (CD134), was an agonistic, fully human IgG2 monoclonal antibody. Prior anti-PD-1, anti-PD-L1 or anti-CTLA-4 therapy was permitted, and checkpoint inhibitors had been received by about two fifths of dose-escalation patients. Intravenous ivuxolimab was administered to patients every 2 weeks at six dose levels: 0.01, 0.1, 0.3, 1.5, 3 and 10 mg/kg. The paper reports the monotherapy dose-escalation portion (N of about 50 patients) of the phase I ivuxolimab trial. Partial responses were achieved by three dose-escalation patients, of whom one had hepatocellular carcinoma and two had cutaneous melanoma. The purpose of peripheral TCRbeta sequencing was to test whether ivuxolimab changed TCR sequence diversity and led to clonal T-cell expansion. In the dose-escalation cohort, over 65% of patients were male, and the mean age was approximately 55 years, with a range of about 23 to 80. Among the roughly 54 dose-escalation patients, some 20 had hepatocellular carcinoma, roughly 15 melanoma, 9 renal cell carcinoma and 9 head and neck cancer.

V is shortened by 0 bases, J by 0 bases, and the region joining them spans 11 bases. Taken from the germline V gene, the CDR1 and CDR2 loops are KGHSH and LQKENI. Taken from cysteine to phenylalanine, the CDR3 has 16 residues. Only the CDR3 DNA is retained, 48 bases long and in frame from the first base. To sequence the TCRbeta CDR3 region, genomic DNA was isolated from the sorted cells. The immunoSEQ Assay was used for sequencing of TCRbeta CDR3 regions. TCRdb holds this immuneACCESS table with in-frame rearrangements only. Some clones are missing; in checked studies, unresolved V genes explain under half, and the rest has no known cause. Here the sample has tens of thousands of clones; roughly 90% occur a single time. 0.27% of the sample is taken by the ten largest. What the authors observed across the whole study: Which antigens the clonally expanded peripheral T cells were specific for was not determined. At doses of 0.1 to 3.0 mg/kg, clonal expansion of both CD4+ and CD8+ T cells in blood was seen between baseline and week 6. In partial responders in the 0.1-3.0 mg/kg groups, normalized peripheral clonal expansion was found to be among the lowest, especially among CD8+ T cells. On average, CD8+ T cells showed more expanded clones than CD4+ T cells after ivuxolimab. Low levels of normalized T-cell clonal expansion were also seen in some patients who did not respond.

Sequences were derived from CD4+ or CD8+ T cells sorted from blood, sampled in a trial of the OX40 agonist ivuxolimab. The chain was built from TRBV18 and TRBJ1-2; confidence is insufficient to name the D gene. The receptor comes from an adult with an advanced solid tumor such as melanoma, head and neck, liver or kidney cancer. CDR3 sequence: CASSPPSMVANYGYTF. The nucleotides read TGTGCCAGCTCACCACCTTCTATGGTCGCTAACTATGGCTACACCTTC. Reference TRBV18 and TRBJ1-2 proteins supply the regions before and after the CDR3; the full variable domain is: NAGVMQNPRHLVRRRGQEARLRCSPMKGHSHVYWYRQLPEEGLKFMVYLQKENIIDESGMPKERFSAEFPKEGPSILRIQQVVRGDSAAYFCASSPPSMVANYGYTFGSGTRLTVV.